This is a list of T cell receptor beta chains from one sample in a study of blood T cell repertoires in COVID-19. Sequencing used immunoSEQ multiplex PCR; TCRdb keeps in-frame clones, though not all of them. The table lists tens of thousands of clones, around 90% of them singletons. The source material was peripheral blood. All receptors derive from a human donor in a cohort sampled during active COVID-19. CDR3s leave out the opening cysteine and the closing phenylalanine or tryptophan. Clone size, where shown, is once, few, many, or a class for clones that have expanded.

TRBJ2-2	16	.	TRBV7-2	ASSLDHAGALGTGELF
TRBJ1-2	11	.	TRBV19	ASRDRVRWGYT
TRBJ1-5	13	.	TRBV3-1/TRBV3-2	ASSQSDSSNQPQH
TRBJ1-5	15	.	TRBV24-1	ATSDLLGGGSNQPQH
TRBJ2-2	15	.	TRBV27	ASSPRQGGYDTGELF
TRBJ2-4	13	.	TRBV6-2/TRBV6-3	ASSYSTSALNIQY
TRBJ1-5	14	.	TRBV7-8	ASSLILSRTNQPQH
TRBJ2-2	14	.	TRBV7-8	ASSPRTGGNTGELF
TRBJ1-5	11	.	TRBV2	ASKLSGNQPQH
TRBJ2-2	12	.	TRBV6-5	ASRTQGKSGELF
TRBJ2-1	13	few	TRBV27	ASSLGLAGVNEQF
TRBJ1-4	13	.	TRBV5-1	ASSLQGMVGEKLF
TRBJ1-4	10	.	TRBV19	ASRGAVGELF
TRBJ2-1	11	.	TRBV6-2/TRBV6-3	ASSRTGQNEQF
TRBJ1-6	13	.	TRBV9	ASSPHPQNNSPLH
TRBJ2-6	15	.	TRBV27	ASSFGRDGSGANVLT
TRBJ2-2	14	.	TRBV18	ASSRGLAGSTGELF
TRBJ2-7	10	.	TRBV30	AFGTGGYEQY
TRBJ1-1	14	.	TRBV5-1	ASSLWTGLMNTEAF
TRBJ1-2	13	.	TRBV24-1	ATSDLTGGPDGYT
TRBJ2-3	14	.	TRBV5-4	ASSSELATVTDTQY
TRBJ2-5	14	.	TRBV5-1	ASSLAGTGVQETQY
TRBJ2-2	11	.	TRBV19	ASSIKTRGELF
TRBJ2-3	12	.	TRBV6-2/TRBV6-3	ASSYSRAPDTQY
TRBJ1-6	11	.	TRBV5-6	ASLGQPNSPLH
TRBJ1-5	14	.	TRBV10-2	ASSEYGARSNQPQH
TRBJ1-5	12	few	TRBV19	ASSRAPSGSPQH
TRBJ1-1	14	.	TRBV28	ASSSSGQGLNTEAF
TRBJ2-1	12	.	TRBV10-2	ASNAAGGDGEQF
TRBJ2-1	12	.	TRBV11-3	ASSFSGSRDEQF
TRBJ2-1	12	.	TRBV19	ASRSGLAFGEQF
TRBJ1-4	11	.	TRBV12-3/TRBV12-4	ASSFSTNEKLF
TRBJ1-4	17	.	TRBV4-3	ASSQVMTGTDKGNEKLF
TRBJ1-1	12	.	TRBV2	ASRREVGSTEAF
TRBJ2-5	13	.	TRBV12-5	ASGSTSGSRETQY
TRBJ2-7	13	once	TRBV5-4	ASSLELGVSYEQY
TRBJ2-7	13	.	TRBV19	ASSPGTGGTYEQY
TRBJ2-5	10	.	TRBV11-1	ASRTGQETQY
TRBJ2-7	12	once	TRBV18	ASSPTGDSYEQY
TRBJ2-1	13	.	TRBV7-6	ASSLSSSEASEQF
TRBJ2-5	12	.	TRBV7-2	ASSLRQGGQTQY